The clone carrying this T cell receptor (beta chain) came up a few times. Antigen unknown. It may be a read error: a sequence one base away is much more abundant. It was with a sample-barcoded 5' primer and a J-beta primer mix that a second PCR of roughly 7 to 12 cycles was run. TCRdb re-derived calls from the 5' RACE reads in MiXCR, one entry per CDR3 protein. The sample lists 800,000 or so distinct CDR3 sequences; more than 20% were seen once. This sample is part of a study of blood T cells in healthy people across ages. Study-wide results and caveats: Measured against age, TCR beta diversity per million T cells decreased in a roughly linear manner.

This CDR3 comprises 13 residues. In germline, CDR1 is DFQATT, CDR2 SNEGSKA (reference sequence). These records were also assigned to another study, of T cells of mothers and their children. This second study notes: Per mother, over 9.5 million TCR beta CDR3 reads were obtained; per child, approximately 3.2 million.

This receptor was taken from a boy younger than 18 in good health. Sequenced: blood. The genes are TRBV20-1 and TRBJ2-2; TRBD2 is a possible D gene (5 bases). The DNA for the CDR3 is TGCAGTGCTACCGGGGAGAACGCCGGGGAGCTGTTTTTT. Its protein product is CSATGENAGELFF.